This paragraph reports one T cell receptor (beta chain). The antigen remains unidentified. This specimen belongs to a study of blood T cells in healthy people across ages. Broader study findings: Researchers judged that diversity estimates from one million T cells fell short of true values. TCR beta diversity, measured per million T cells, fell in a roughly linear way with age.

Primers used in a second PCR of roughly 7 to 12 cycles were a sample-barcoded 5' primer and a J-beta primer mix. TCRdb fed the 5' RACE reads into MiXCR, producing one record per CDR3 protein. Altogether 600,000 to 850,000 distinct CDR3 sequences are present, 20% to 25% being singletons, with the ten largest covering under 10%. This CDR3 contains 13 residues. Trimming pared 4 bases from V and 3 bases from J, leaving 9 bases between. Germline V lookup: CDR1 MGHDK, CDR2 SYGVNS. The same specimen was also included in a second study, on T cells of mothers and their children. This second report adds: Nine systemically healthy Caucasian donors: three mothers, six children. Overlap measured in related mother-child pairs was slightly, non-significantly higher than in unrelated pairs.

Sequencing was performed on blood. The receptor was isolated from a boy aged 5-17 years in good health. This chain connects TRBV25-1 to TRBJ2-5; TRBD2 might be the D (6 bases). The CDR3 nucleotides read TGTGCCAGCAGTGGACTAGGAAAAGAGACCCAGTACTTC. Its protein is CASSGLGKETQYF.